This T cell receptor beta chain was identified during a study of T-cell memory formation after mild COVID-19. In the study overall: Largely donor-specific sequence clusters came from two donors.

Each CDR3 protein gets one entry after TCRdb re-called the 5' RACE reads with MiXCR. The sample consists of 270,000 or so distinct CDR3 sequences, over 15% of them appearing once. A word on this clonotype: Its antigen is undetermined.

From germline, CDR1 is LGHNA and CDR2 YSLEER. The trim removed 5 bases at V and 4 bases at J, leaving 4 bases unmatched. The CDR3 is 15 residues long. Points from the study as a whole: A subset of responding clones appeared in pre-infection memory, suggesting cross-reactive memory joined.

The chain has TRBV4-3 and TRBJ2-2; 10 bases agree with TRBD1. The TCR comes from a man in his late teens or twenties who had mild COVID-19 (a few samples of this study predate the infection). Cell type and time point are not known. Sequencing input: PBMCs or a T cell subset sorted from them (not recorded which). This CDR3 reads CASSSGQGFTGELFF. The CDR3 DNA is TGCGCCAGCAGCTCGGGACAGGGGTTCACCGGGGAGCTGTTTTTT.